This T cell receptor beta chain appears in the sequencing data of a study of T-cell reconstitution after alpha-beta-depleted transplantation in children. The V and J ends lost 7 bases and 0 bases respectively, with 10 bases between them. Germline V gene sequence: CDR1 SQVTM, CDR2 ANQGSEA. The CDR3 length is 14 residues. This clonotype was observed many times. Its antigen remains unknown. Construction of the TCRbeta library involved unique molecular identifiers. TCRdb fed the PCR reads into MiXCR, producing one record per CDR3 protein. This sample has around 800,000 distinct CDR3 sequences, with roughly 16% found just once. Study results and limitations: Reportedly, roughly two months post-transplant, alpha-beta T cells arose from several hundred expanded graft clones. For some patients, TCRbeta diversity was high at day 60 because of recipient T cells and thymic progenitors that survived. After one year, T-cell counts and TCRbeta diversity mostly came from new T cells.

The sequence was collected from a male patient younger than 18 who had a stem cell transplant for acute lymphoblastic leukemia, so the T cells may come from the graft donor. This chain uses TRBV29-1 with TRBJ2-6; the D gene could be TRBD1 or TRBD2 (5 bases each). The sample in question was PBMCs, mostly from graft donor cells, obtained 360 days after TCRalphabeta/CD19-depleted stem cell transplant. CDR3 region: CSARGTSGANVLTF. CDR3 bases: TGCAGCGCCCGAGGGACCTCTGGGGCCAACGTCCTGACTTTC.